This TCR beta chain was observed in a study of Tregs in tolerant kidney transplant recipients (dated by TCRdb to about 2019). With regard to the full study: The study used TCRbeta sequencing to identify donor-specific regulatory T cells before combined kidney and bone marrow transplantation, then tracked those cells after transplant.

A remark on this clone: Its antigen is still unknown. Qualities for individual bases were not recorded, and no much larger clone is one base off.

The germline V gene yields KGHSH for CDR1 and LQKENI for CDR2. V is shortened by 2 bases, J by 4 bases, and the region joining them spans 12 bases. The CDR3 has 14 amino acids, counting the end cysteine and phenylalanine. Just CDR3 DNA is preserved here, 42 bases in frame from base 1. For TCRbeta CDR3 sequencing, genomic DNA was extracted from sorted cells using the QIAGEN DNeasy Blood and Tissue Kit. High-throughput TCRbeta CDR3 sequencing, including PCR amplification with bias correction and internal controls, was performed commercially through immunoSEQ. On the study's bioinformatics: Unique productive TCRbeta sequences were defined by CDR3 nucleotide sequence where primers matched, otherwise by CDR3 amino acid sequence with Vbeta and Jbeta genes. To correct sorting error, sequences shared between sorted populations at a frequency ratio of 2:1 or less were removed; the rest were assigned to the higher population. A sequence was defined as donor-reactive if the sequence was expanded at least 5-fold in CFSE-low cells compared with unstimulated cells and had a frequency of at least 0.01% in CFSE-low cells. Repertoire divergence was quantified by Jensen-Shannon divergence calculated from the top 100 TCRbeta sequences ranked by frequency. For samples with multiple sequencing runs, sorting error was corrected in each run separately before the runs were combined. The source is immuneACCESS, and TCRdb retained only in-frame sequences with V and J called. Part of the clones is not carried over; for the studies checked, unresolved V genes explain less than half of this, and the remainder is unexplained. V and J calls and clone size are copied from that table; D and trimming were computed from the DNA. The sample table lists 55,000 to 75,000 clones, about 87% of them with a count of one. The ten top clones hold 3.8% of the sample.

Overall study outcomes, separate from this receptor: The most biologically relevant and donor-specific TCRbeta repertoire appeared to be identified by expanding Tregs with activated donor B cells. Biological reproducibility was not directly addressed, though technical replication error appeared minimal. In tolerant patients, donor-specific Tregs expanded more than Tregs overall, which suggests antigen-driven rather than nonspecific expansion. Because the study included only a small number of patients, the results must be confirmed in larger populations and under other immunosuppression protocols. Because the PCR primers were changed over time for some patients, nucleotide-level comparison could not be performed across the samples from those patients.

Interpreted using the paper, the time point label stands for: 6 months after combined kidney and bone marrow transplant. Related donors were used in the transplants with nonmyeloablative bone marrow transplantation, and mixed chimerism was transient in the human trials. Unstimulated Tregs (CD4+CD25+CD127-), CD4+ non-Tregs (CD4+CD25-), CD4 and CD8 cells were FACS-sorted from thawed PBMCs. A few combined kidney and bone marrow transplant recipients from the ITN036ST trial were included as patients, and samples were available only from these trial subjects. Healthy control blood was processed to PBMCs by Ficoll density gradient and cryopreserved, and patient PBMCs were collected before and after transplant.

The sequence joins TRBV18 to TRBJ2-7; no D segment can be confidently identified. The origin of this receptor is a human patient who received a combined kidney and bone marrow transplant. Some T cells may originate with the graft donor following a transplant. The source material was CD4+ T cells from blood (PBMCs), sampled 6 months after the transplant. The CDR3 reads CASSPSTRRYEQYF. In nucleotides, the sequence is TGTGCCAGCTCACCATCGACCCGGAGATACGAGCAGTACTTC.